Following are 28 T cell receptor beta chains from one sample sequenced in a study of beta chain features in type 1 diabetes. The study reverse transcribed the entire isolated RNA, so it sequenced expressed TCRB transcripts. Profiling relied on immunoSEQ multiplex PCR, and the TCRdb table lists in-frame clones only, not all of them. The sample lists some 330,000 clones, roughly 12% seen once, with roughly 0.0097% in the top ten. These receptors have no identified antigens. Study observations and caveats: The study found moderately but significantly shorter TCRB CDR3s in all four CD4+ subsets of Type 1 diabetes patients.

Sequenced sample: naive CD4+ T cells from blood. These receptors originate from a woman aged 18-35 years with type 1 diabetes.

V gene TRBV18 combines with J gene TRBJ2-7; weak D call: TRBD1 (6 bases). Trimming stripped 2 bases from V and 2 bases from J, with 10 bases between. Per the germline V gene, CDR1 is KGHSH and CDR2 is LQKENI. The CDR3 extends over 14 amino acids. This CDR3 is CASSPNGGPYEQYF. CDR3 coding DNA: TGTGCCAGCTCACCAAATGGGGGCCCCTACGAGCAGTACTTC.

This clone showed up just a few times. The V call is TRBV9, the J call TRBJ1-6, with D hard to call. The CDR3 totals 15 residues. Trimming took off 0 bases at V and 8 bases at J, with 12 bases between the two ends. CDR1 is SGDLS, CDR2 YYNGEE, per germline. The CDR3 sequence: CASSVAGEPYSPLHF. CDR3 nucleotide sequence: TGTGCCAGCAGCGTAGCCGGGGAACCTTATTCACCCCTCCACTTT. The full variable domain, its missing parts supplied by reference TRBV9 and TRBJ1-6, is DSGVTQTPKHLITATGQRVTLRCSPRSGDLSVYWYQQSLDQGLQFLIQYYNGEERAKGNILERFSAQQFPDLHSELNLSSLELGDSALYFCASSVAGEPYSPLHFGNGTRLTVT.

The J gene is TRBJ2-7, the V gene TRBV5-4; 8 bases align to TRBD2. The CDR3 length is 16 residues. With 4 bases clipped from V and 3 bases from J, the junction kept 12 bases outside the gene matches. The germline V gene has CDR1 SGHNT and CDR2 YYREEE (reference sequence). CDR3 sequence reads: CASSPGGTGTSYEQYF. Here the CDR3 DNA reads TGTGCCAGCAGCCCCGGGGGCACCGGGACTAGCTACGAGCAGTACTTC.

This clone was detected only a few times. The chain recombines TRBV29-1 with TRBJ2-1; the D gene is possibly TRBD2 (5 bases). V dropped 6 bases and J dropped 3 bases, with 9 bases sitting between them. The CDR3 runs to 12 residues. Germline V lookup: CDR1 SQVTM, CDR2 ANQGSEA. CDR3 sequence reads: CSVRADYNEQFF. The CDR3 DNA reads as TGCAGCGTGCGGGCGGACTACAATGAGCAGTTCTTC.

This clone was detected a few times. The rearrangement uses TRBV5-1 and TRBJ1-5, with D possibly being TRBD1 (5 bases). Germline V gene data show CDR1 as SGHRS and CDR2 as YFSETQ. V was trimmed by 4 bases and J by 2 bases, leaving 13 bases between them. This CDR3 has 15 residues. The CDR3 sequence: CASSPFTGGNQPQHF. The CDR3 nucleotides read TGCGCCAGCAGCCCCTTCACAGGAGGCAATCAGCCCCAGCATTTT.

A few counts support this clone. Here the CDR3 reads CASSLTGSGANVLTF. The CDR3, as DNA: TGCGCCAGCAGCTTGACAGGGTCTGGGGCCAACGTCCTGACTTTC. The chain employs TRBV5-1 and TRBJ2-6, with a weak D call TRBD1 (6 bases). The CDR3 covers 15 residues. V lost 1 base and J 1 base, leaving 6 bases between the germline ends. CDR1 is SGHRS, CDR2 YFSETQ, per germline.

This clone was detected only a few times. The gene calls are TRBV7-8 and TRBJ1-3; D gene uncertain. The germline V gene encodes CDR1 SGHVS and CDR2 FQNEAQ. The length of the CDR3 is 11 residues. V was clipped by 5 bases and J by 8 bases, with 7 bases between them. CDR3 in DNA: TGTGCCAGCAGCCGCGCGGACACCATATATTTT. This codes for CASSRADTIYF.

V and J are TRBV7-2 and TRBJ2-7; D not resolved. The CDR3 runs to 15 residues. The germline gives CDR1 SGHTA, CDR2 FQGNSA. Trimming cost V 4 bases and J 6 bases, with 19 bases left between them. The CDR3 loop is CASSSTRYPLREQYF. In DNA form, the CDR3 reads TGTGCCAGCAGCTCCACACGTTATCCATTACGCGAGCAGTACTTC.

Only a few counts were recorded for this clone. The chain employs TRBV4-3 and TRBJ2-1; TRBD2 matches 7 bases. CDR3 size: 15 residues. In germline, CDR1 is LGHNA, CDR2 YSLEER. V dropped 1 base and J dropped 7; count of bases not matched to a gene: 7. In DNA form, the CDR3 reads TGCGCCAGCAGCCAAGGACTAGCCCGAGGAAATGAGCAGTTCTTC. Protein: CASSQGLARGNEQFF.

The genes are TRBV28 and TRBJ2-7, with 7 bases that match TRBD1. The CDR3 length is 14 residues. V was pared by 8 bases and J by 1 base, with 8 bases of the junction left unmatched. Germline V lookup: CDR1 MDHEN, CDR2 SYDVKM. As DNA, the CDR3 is TGTGCCAGCTCCGGACAGGAGCCTTCCTACGAGCAGTACTTC. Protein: CASSGQEPSYEQYF.

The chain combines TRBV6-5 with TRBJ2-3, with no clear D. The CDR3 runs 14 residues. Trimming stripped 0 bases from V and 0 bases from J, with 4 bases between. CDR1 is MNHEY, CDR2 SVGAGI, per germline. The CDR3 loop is CASSYSVSTDTQYF. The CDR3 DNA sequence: TGTGCCAGCAGTTACTCCGTAAGCACAGATACGCAGTATTTT.

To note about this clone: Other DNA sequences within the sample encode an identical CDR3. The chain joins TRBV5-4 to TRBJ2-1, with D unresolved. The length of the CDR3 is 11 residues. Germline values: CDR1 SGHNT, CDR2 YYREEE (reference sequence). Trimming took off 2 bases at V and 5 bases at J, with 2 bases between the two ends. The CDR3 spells CASSFNNEQFF. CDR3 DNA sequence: TGTGCCAGCAGCTTCAACAATGAGCAGTTCTTC.

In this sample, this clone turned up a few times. The CDR3 DNA is TGCGCCAGCAGCCCACGAGCGGATCTAGCCAAAAACATTCAGTACTTC. The encoded protein is CASSPRADLAKNIQYF. This rearrangement joins TRBV5-1 to TRBJ2-4, with a possible D match to TRBD2 (5 bases). The length of the CDR3 is 16 residues. Germline loops: CDR1 SGHRS, CDR2 YFSETQ. The ends were cut back, 4 bases at V and 0 bases at J, with 14 bases in the middle.

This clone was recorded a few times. CDR3 sequence (DNA): TGTGCCAGTAGTTCCGTCACCGGGACTAGCGGGTACAATGAGCAGTTCTTC. Protein sequence: CASSSVTGTSGYNEQFF. The rearrangement links TRBV19 to TRBJ2-1, with 12 bases that match TRBD2. Unmatched junction bases numbered 9, after V lost 5 bases and J lost 4 bases. In germline, CDR1 is LNHDA, CDR2 SQIVND (reference sequence). CDR3 length: 17 amino acids.

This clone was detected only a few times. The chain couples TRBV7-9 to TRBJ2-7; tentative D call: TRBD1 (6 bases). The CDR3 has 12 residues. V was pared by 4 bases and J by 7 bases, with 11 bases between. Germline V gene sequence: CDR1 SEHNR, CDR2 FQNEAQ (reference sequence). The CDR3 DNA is TGTGCCAGCAGCTCGACAGGCGGGGAGCAGTACTTC. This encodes CASSSTGGEQYF.

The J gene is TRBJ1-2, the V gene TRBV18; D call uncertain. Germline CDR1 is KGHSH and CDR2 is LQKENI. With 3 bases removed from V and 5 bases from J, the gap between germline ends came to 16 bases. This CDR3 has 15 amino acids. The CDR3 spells CASSPVVRGEYGYTF. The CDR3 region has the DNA TGTGCCAGCTCACCCGTCGTAAGAGGCGAGTATGGCTACACCTTC.

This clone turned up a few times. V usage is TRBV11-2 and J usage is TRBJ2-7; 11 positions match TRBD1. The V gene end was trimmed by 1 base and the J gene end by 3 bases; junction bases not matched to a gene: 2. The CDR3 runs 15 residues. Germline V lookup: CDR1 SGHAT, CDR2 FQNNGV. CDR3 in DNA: TGTGCCAGCAGCTTAGGGGGACAGGGGGGCTACGAGCAGTACTTC. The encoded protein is CASSLGGQGGYEQYF.

In DNA, the CDR3 is TGTGCCAGCACCCCACGGGTGGCCTACGAGCAGTACTTC. It encodes CASTPRVAYEQYF. The J gene is TRBJ2-7, the V gene TRBV6-6; D call uncertain. Trimming left V 7 bases short and J 2 bases short, with 12 bases between. CDR1 and CDR2 (germline): MNHNY, SVGAGI (reference sequence). This CDR3 comprises 13 residues.

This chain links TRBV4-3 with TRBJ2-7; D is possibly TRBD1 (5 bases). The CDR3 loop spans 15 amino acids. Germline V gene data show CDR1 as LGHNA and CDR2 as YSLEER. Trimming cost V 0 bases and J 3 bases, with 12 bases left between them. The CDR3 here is CASSQEQGGVYEQYF. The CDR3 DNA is TGCGCCAGCAGCCAAGAGCAGGGCGGCGTCTACGAGCAGTACTTC.

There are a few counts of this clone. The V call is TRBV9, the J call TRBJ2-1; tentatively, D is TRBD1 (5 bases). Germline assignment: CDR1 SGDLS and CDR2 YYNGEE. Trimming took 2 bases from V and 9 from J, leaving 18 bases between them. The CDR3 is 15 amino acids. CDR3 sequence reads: CASSVGQGLGFEQFF. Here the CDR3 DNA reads TGTGCCAGCAGCGTCGGGCAGGGTCTTGGATTTGAGCAGTTCTTC.

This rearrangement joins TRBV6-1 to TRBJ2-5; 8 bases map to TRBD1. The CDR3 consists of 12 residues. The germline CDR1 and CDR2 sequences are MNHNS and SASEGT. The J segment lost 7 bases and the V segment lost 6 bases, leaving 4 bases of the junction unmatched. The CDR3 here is CASSGTGGTQYF. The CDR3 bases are TGTGCCAGCAGCGGAACAGGGGGGACCCAGTACTTC.

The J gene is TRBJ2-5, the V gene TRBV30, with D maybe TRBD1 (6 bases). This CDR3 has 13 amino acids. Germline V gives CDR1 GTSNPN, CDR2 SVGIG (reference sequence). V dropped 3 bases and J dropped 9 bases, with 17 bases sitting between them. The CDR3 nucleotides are TGTGCCTGGAGGGGACACCCCGGGTCGGCCCAGTACTTC. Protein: CAWRGHPGSAQYF.

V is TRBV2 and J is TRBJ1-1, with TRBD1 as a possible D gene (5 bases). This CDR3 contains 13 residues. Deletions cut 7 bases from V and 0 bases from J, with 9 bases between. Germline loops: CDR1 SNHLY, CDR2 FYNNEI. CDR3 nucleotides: TGTGCCAGCAACCGGGACTTGAACACTGAAGCTTTCTTT. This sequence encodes CASNRDLNTEAFF. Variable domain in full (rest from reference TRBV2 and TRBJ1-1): EPEVTQTPSHQVTQMGQEVILRCVPISNHLYFYWYRQILGQKVEFLVSFYNNEISEKSEIFDDQFSVERPDGSNFTLKIRSTKLEDSAMYFCASNRDLNTEAFFGQGTRLTVV.

This CDR3 is CASSMGGRNTEAFF. CDR3 coding DNA: TGTGCCAGTAGTATGGGAGGGAGGAACACTGAAGCTTTCTTT. This chain connects TRBV19 to TRBJ1-1; D remains unclear. This CDR3 is built from 14 residues. V lost 3 bases and J lost 1, with 9 bases in between. Germline-derived CDR1 and CDR2 are LNHDA and SQIVND (reference sequence).

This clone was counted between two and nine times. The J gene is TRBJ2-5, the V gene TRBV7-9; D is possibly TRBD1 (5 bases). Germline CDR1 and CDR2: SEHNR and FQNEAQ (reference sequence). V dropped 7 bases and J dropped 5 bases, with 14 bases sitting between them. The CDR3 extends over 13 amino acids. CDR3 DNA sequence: TGTGCCAGCATTTCAGGGAACGCGGAGACCCAGTACTTC. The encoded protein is CASISGNAETQYF.

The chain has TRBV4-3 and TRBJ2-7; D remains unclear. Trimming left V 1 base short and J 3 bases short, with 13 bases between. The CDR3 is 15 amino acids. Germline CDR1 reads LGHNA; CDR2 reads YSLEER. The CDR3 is CASSQGISRDYEQYF. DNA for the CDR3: TGCGCCAGCAGCCAAGGAATTTCCCGAGACTACGAGCAGTACTTC.

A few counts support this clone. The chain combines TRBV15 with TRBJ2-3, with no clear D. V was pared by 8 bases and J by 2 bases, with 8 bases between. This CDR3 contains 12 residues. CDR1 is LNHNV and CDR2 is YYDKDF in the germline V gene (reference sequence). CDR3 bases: TGTGCCACCCACGGTACCACAGATACGCAGTATTTT. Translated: CATHGTTDTQYF.

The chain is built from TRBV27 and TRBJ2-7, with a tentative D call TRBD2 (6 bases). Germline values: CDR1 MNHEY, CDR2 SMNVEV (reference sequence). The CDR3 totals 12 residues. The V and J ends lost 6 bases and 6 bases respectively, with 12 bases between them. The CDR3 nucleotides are TGTGCCAGCAGGGGGGGTCCCGGCGAGCAGTACTTC. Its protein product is CASRGGPGEQYF.